One T cell receptor (beta chain) is described in this entry. Its matching antigen is unknown. Libraries were prepared by immunoSEQ multiplex PCR; TCRdb keeps only in-frame clonotypes and omits some of them. This table holds roughly 98,000 clones, about 93% found once. The germline V gene encodes CDR1 MNHEY and CDR2 SMNVEV (reference sequence). CDR3 size: 18 residues. The V gene end was trimmed by 3 bases and the J gene end by 0 bases; junction bases not matched to a gene: 8. This sample was taken from a study of graft-versus-host responses after intestinal transplantation. About the study: Recipients obtained multivisceral, liver-intestinal, or isolated intestinal transplants.

Study findings and constraints: Peak GvH clone levels in circulation were associated with early post-transplant HvG declines. GvH clones appeared in recipient marrow, some first in ileum or blood. Patients with graft-donor T cell macrochimerism had high graft-versus-host to host-versus-graft clonal ratios in allografts.

The clonotype was recovered from a human donor who was the organ donor for an intestinal transplant. Sequenced material: unstimulated CD8+ T cells sorted from spleen or lymph node cells, taken before transplant. The chain combines TRBV27 with TRBJ2-1, with TRBD2 identical over 10 bases. CDR3 sequence: CASSFLAGVGGSYNEQFF. The CDR3 DNA is TGTGCCAGCAGTTTTCTAGCGGGGGTTGGGGGCTCCTACAATGAGCAGTTCTTC.